This T cell receptor beta chain was sequenced in a study of T cell repertoires in aging, cancer and after chemotherapy. The template was genomic DNA from peripheral blood, not RNA. Rearranged V-D-J TRB sequences were amplified with a mixed TRB-A/B primer pool. In TCRdb, the multiplex PCR reads were re-called with MiXCR into one record per CDR3 protein. The sample shows about 6,000 distinct CDR3 sequences, roughly 25% of them seen only once. This clonotype qualifies as medium-sized. The CDR3 sequence is 15 residues long. V was clipped by 5 bases and J by 3 bases, with 16 bases between them. Germline loops: CDR1 MNHNS, CDR2 SASEGT.

The TCR comes from a human donor in good health. Material: blood. The chain employs TRBV6-1 and TRBJ1-2; a weak D match, TRBD1 (6 bases). As DNA, the CDR3 is TGTGCCAGCAGTTGGATAGGGGGGGAACACTATGGCTACACCTTC. Its protein is CASSWIGGEHYGYTF.